Sequencing of this TCR beta chain was carried out in a study of cytomegalovirus exposure and HLA in healthy donors. Study-wide results and limits: Presence/absence analyses assumed roughly uniform sequencing depth across donors, which may not hold.

Between the trimmed V and J ends, which lost 2 bases and 5 bases, there was a span of 13 bases. The germline gives CDR1 MDHEN, CDR2 SYDVKM. The CDR3 loop spans 15 amino acids. In the PCR, 60 Vbeta and 13 Jbeta primers were used. Using immunoSEQ multiplex PCR, the repertoire was profiled, and TCRdb retains in-frame clones only, with some absent. The profile shows under 250,000 clones, about 82% of them singletons. Points on this clone: Its target is unknown.

Sequencing used PBMCs. The chain carries TRBV28 and TRBJ1-5; weak D call: TRBD1 (5 bases). The receptor was derived from a woman aged 50 to 60 in good health and CMV-seronegative. CDR3 sequence: CASSLAGKGDQPQHF. CDR3 DNA sequence: TGTGCCAGCAGTTTAGCAGGGAAAGGGGATCAGCCCCAGCATTTT.